Below, one T cell receptor (beta chain) is given with its context. In the original workflow: Estimation of nucleated cell counts was performed using reference gene primer amplification. Profiling relied on immunoSEQ multiplex PCR, and the TCRdb table lists in-frame clones only, not all of them. The V and J calls and the clone size are those of that table, but D and trimming were determined from the DNA. The sample records roughly 500,000 clones, approximately 85% being singletons. The sample belongs to a study of blood T cell repertoires in COVID-19. The CDR3 loop spans 14 amino acids. The ends were cut back, 5 bases at V and 4 bases at J, with 14 bases in the middle. Germline CDR1 SGHTA, CDR2 FQGNSA.

The receptor's source is a human donor in a cohort sampled during active COVID-19. J is TRBJ2-5 and V is TRBV7-2, with D maybe TRBD1 (6 bases). Material for sequencing was peripheral blood. CDR3 residues: CASSPRQVRETQYF. Here the CDR3 DNA reads TGTGCCAGCAGCCCCAGACAGGTCCGAGAGACCCAGTACTTC.